This TCR beta chain was profiled in a study of CD8 T cells in ankylosing spondylitis. For TCR beta, libraries came from quantitative 5'-RACE with molecular barcodes. TCRdb processed the 5' RACE reads anew with MiXCR; each CDR3 protein has one entry. The profile shows a few hundred thousand distinct CDR3 sequences, roughly a tenth of them singletons. This clonotype was detected many times. Trimming cost V 0 bases and J 0 bases, with 11 bases left between them. Germline V lookup: CDR1 SGHDT, CDR2 YYEEEE. The CDR3 consists of 16 residues. Sequenced input: blood, either unsorted or a sorted T cell fraction (not recorded which). The receptor's source is a male donor with ankylosing spondylitis or in good health (not recorded which). The chain couples TRBV5-6 to TRBJ2-3; no definite D call. The CDR3 sequence is CASSLANPLSTDTQYF. The CDR3 bases are TGTGCCAGCAGCTTGGCGAACCCCCTAAGCACAGATACGCAGTATTTT.